This T cell receptor (beta chain) was captured in a study of blood T cell repertoires in COVID-19. About the study: The origin of the acute and convalescent COVID-19 samples was the United States, Italy and Spain. T cells, B-cell-depleted T cells, or PBMCs supplied cDNA or gDNA.

Per the original data handling: Reference gene primer amplification yielded estimated nucleated cell counts. Repertoires were generated with immunoSEQ multiplex PCR, while TCRdb's copy carries only in-frame clones and drops some. V and J calls and clone size are copied from that table; D and trimming were computed from the DNA. This table has 250,000 or so clones, around 86% appearing once. The table lists this clone with a few counts. V gave up 2 bases and J gave up 9 bases, with 20 bases separating them. Germline CDR1 and CDR2: GTSNPN and SVGIG (reference sequence). The CDR3 runs 15 residues. Sample: peripheral blood. This rearrangement joins TRBV30 to TRBJ1-5, with a tentative D call TRBD1 (5 bases). The sequence was collected from a middle-aged woman who had recovered from COVID-19. CDR3 coding DNA: TGTGCCTGGAGTCCCGGTCCGGGACTAGTGGGGCCCCAGCATTTT. It yields the protein CAWSPGPGLVGPQHF. The full variable domain, in which reference TRBV30 and TRBJ1-5 provide the parts outside the CDR3, is SQTIHQWPATLVQPVGSPLSLECTVEGTSNPNLYWYRQAAGRGLQLLFYSVGIGQISSEVPQNLSASRPQDRQFILSSKKLLLSDSGFYLCAWSPGPGLVGPQHFGDGTRLSIL.